Shown below are 26 T cell receptor beta chains from a single sample sequenced in a study of spatial heterogeneity in lung cancer (dated by TCRdb to between 2017 and 2020). The paper's findings and limits, for the study overall: The number of expanded intratumoral alpha and beta TCRs correlated with the tumor nonsynonymous mutation count.

Library construction relied on 5' RACE. The instrument was a NextSeq 500. Using fastp trimming at Q25 and MiXCR clonotype assembly, TCRdb reanalyzed the public sequencing data and kept in-frame beta chains. Each entry merges the rows of one CDR3 protein and shows their most common DNA and genes. The sample profile shows around 26,000 distinct CDR3 sequences; roughly 8.6% of them were found once. The ten largest clonotypes hold 6.5% to 8.5% of the sample. The antigens these receptors bind are not known. The time point label corresponds to: sample taken at primary tumor resection. This material consisted of lung tumor tissue, taken at surgery. These receptor sequences come from a male donor with early-stage non-small cell lung cancer.

This clonotype was recorded many times. The rearrangement joins TRBV10-3 to TRBJ2-2; 7 bases align to TRBD2. The CDR3 totals 13 residues. The V gene's germline CDR1 is ENHRY and CDR2 SYGVKD. V was pared by 8 bases and J by 7 bases, with 7 bases of the junction left unmatched. CDR3 nucleotides: TGTGCCATCCGAACGGGAGGTGGCGGGGAGCTGTTTTTT. Translating gives CAIRTGGGGELFF.

This clonotype was counted only a few times. The chain recombines TRBV6-6 with TRBJ2-2; D uncertain. The germline CDR1 and CDR2 sequences are MNHNY and SVGAGI (reference sequence). Trimming removed 4 bases at V and 4 bases at J, with 13 bases between. This CDR3 region has 15 residues. DNA of the CDR3: TGTGCCAGCAGTTCCCGGGTCCGACGCACCGGGGAGCTGTTTTTT. It is translated as CASSSRVRRTGELFF.

The sample holds many counts of this clonotype. The rearrangement uses TRBV5-1 and TRBJ1-2; D uncertain. The CDR3 is 15 amino acids. V was shortened by 0 bases and J by 4 bases, with 13 bases between the two germline ends. Germline V lookup: CDR1 SGHRS, CDR2 YFSETQ. The CDR3 nucleotides are TGCGCCAGCAGCTTGGGGAACGTCGGGGTCTATGGCTACACCTTC. As protein: CASSLGNVGVYGYTF.

This clonotype was counted many times. The rearrangement links TRBV6-5 to TRBJ2-7; D gene uncertain. The CDR3 covers 15 residues. Trimming took 4 bases from V and 1 from J, leaving 14 bases between them. The V gene's germline CDR1 is MNHEY and CDR2 SVGAGI. The CDR3 reads CASSFRPSISYEQYF. The CDR3 DNA is TGTGCCAGCAGTTTCCGCCCTTCCATATCCTACGAGCAGTACTTC.

The rearrangement joins TRBV14 to TRBJ1-5; no clear D gene. There are 13 residues in the CDR3. V was trimmed by 0 bases and J by 6 bases, leaving 6 bases between them. Per the germline V gene, CDR1 is SGHDN and CDR2 is FVKESK. DNA of the CDR3: TGTGCCAGCAGCCAAGAGTTAGGTCAGCCCCAGCATTTT. It yields the protein CASSQELGQPQHF.

This chain joins TRBV5-4 and TRBJ2-1, with 7 bases identical to TRBD1. Losses at the gene ends were 2 bases for V and 12 bases for J; bases not matched to a gene: 5. Per the germline V gene, CDR1 is SGHNT and CDR2 is YYREEE (reference sequence). The CDR3 contains 12 residues. The CDR3 loop reads CASSFRGQGQFF. The CDR3 DNA is TGTGCCAGCAGCTTTAGGGGGCAGGGGCAGTTCTTC.

The table lists this clonotype with many counts. The chain uses TRBV20-1 and TRBJ2-7; D is undetermined. The CDR3 contains 11 residues. Germline loops: CDR1 DFQATT, CDR2 SNEGSKA (reference sequence). V lost 6 bases, J lost 2 bases, and 8 bases lay in between. CDR3 coding DNA: TGCAGTGCCCCGGACCCCTACGAGCAGTACTTC. It yields the protein CSAPDPYEQYF.

This clonotype was seen at least ten times. The chain employs TRBV19 and TRBJ1-5, with TRBD1 identical over 9 bases. The J segment lost 4 bases and the V segment lost 7 bases, leaving 8 bases of the junction unmatched. The CDR3 is made up of 15 amino acids. Germline V gene lookup returns CDR1 LNHDA and CDR2 SQIVND (reference sequence). The CDR3 protein is CASTDRGQGNQPQHF. The CDR3 nucleotides read TGTGCCAGTACGGATCGGGGACAGGGTAATCAGCCCCAGCATTTT.

By share, this clonotype ranks as medium-sized. V is TRBV28 and J is TRBJ2-7, with D perhaps TRBD2 (7 bases). CDR3 size: 16 residues. The ends were cut back, 6 bases at V and 6 bases at J, with 24 bases in the middle. CDR1 MDHEN and CDR2 SYDVKM come from the germline V gene. The CDR3 here is CASRGALAGVGLEQYF. In DNA form, the CDR3 reads TGTGCCAGCAGGGGGGCCCTTGCGGGAGTCGGTCTCGAGCAGTACTTC.

The table lists this clonotype with many counts. V usage is TRBV20-1 and J usage is TRBJ1-4; possibly TRBD1 for D (5 bases). The germline V and J ends were trimmed by 5 bases and 10 bases, with 11 bases remaining between them. The CDR3 contains 11 residues. CDR1 DFQATT and CDR2 SNEGSKA come from the germline V gene (reference sequence). CDR3 in amino acids: CSAFDGGKLFF. CDR3 nucleotide sequence: TGCAGTGCTTTCGACGGGGGAAAACTGTTTTTT.

The chain uses TRBV29-1 and TRBJ2-2; possible D gene TRBD1, 6 bases. The CDR3 length is 14 residues. The germline V gene encodes CDR1 SQVTM and CDR2 ANQGSEA. The V and J ends lost 5 bases and 5 bases respectively, with 15 bases between them. CDR3 nucleotides: TGCAGCGTTAGGGTCAGGGGAGATACCGGGGAGCTGTTTTTT. Protein: CSVRVRGDTGELFF.

This clonotype has only a few counts. The chain recombines TRBV7-6 with TRBJ2-2, with 7 bases that match TRBD2. Germline assignment: CDR1 SGHVS and CDR2 FNYEAQ. V lost 5 bases, J lost 7 bases, and 4 bases stayed unmatched. The CDR3 is 13 amino acids. The CDR3 reads CASSRGVGGELFF. Here the CDR3 DNA reads TGTGCCAGCAGCCGGGGGGTCGGCGGGGAGCTGTTTTTT.

At least ten counts were recorded for this clonotype. V and J are TRBV21-1 and TRBJ2-5; the table's D call, TRBD2, was not checked against the DNA. TRBV21-1 is a documented pseudogene. The CDR3 length is 14 residues. CDR3 sequence reads: CASSGRGHQETQYF. The CDR3 DNA is TGTGCCAGCAGCGGGAGGGGGCACCAAGAGACCCAGTACTTC.

Many counts were recorded for this clonotype. The V call is TRBV6-2 or TRBV6-3, the J call TRBJ2-7; the D is unclear. V was cut by 5 bases and J by 2 bases, with 16 bases left in between. This CDR3 comprises 15 residues. Germline CDR1 MNHEY, CDR2 SVGEGT. The CDR3 loop reads CASSPTGSRTYEQYF. In DNA, the CDR3 is TGTGCCAGCAGTCCTACCGGGTCCCGTACCTACGAGCAGTACTTC.

This rearrangement joins TRBV7-2 to TRBJ2-1, with D unresolved. Trimming cost V 5 bases and J 7 bases, with 9 bases left between them. The CDR3 covers 12 residues. Germline loops: CDR1 SGHTA, CDR2 FQGNSA. The CDR3 bases are TGTGCCAGCAGCCAGGAGCGTAATGAGCAGTTCTTC. Encoded protein: CASSQERNEQFF. The complete variable domain, with remaining parts taken from reference TRBV7-2 and TRBJ2-1, reads GAGVSQSPSNKVTEKGKDVELRCDPISGHTALYWYRQSLGQGLEFLIYFQGNSAPDKSGLPSDRFSAERTGGSVSTLTIQRTQQEDSAVYLCASSQERNEQFFGPGTRLTVL.

This clonotype has ten or more counts. Here the CDR3 reads CASSSQGAGNTEAFF. The DNA of the CDR3 is TGTGCCAGCAGTTCCCAGGGGGCTGGGAACACTGAAGCTTTCTTT. The V gene is TRBV27, the J gene TRBJ1-1; TRBD1 agrees at 8 bases. The CDR3 length is 15 residues. After removal of 4 bases from V and 1 base from J, the junction contained 5 bases not matched to a gene. Germline V lookup: CDR1 MNHEY, CDR2 SMNVEV (reference sequence).

This clonotype was seen a few times. V is TRBV28 and J is TRBJ2-3; the match to TRBD2 covers 8 bases. Germline-derived CDR1 and CDR2 are MDHEN and SYDVKM. V lost 5 bases to trimming and J lost 4 bases; unmatched junction nucleotides: 11. The CDR3 has 16 amino acids. The CDR3 coding sequence is TGTGCCAGCAGTCCCATTAGAGCGGGGGCGGCAGATACGCAGTATTTT. It yields the protein CASSPIRAGAADTQYF. The entire variable domain, with the rest obtained from reference TRBV28 and TRBJ2-3, is as follows: DVKVTQSSRYLVKRTGEKVFLECVQDMDHENMFWYRQDPGLGLRLIYFSYDVKMKEKGDIPEGYSVSREKKERFSLILESASTNQTSMYLCASSPIRAGAADTQYFGPGTRLTVL.

This clonotype has a count of ten or more. This rearrangement joins TRBV27 to TRBJ1-1, with TRBD1 matching over 10 bases. This CDR3 region has 15 residues. Germline lookup yields CDR1 MNHEY and CDR2 SMNVEV (reference sequence). V shed 6 bases, J shed 6 bases, and the junction held 10 bases outside the gene matches. In nucleotides, the CDR3 is TGTGCCAGCAGGGGGACAGGGGCGCGTTCATCTGAAGCTTTCTTT. Translated: CASRGTGARSSEAFF.

There are a few counts of this clonotype. The V and J genes are TRBV20-1 and TRBJ2-3, with D possibly matching TRBD2 (5 bases). Trimming took off 1 base at V and 0 bases at J, with 8 bases between the two ends. This CDR3 contains 14 residues. The V gene's germline CDR1 is DFQATT and CDR2 SNEGSKA (reference sequence). The CDR3 nucleotides read TGCAGTGCTAGAGTAACGGGAAGCACAGATACGCAGTATTTT. This sequence encodes CSARVTGSTDTQYF.

The rearrangement links TRBV11-2 to TRBJ1-2, with D uncertain. In germline, CDR1 is SGHAT, CDR2 FQNNGV. CDR3 length: 13 residues. The ends were cut back, 5 bases at V and 3 bases at J, with 10 bases in the middle. The CDR3, as DNA: TGTGCCAGCAGCCCTGGGTATGACTATGGCTACACCTTC. It encodes CASSPGYDYGYTF.

This clonotype has ten or more counts. The chain recombines TRBV5-1 with TRBJ2-2, with D possibly matching TRBD2 (5 bases). The germline CDR1 and CDR2 sequences are SGHRS and YFSETQ. This CDR3 contains 14 residues. V lost 1 base, J lost 5 bases, and 9 bases lay in between. The CDR3 region is CASSLSSGTGELFF. The CDR3 region has the DNA TGCGCCAGCAGCTTGAGTTCGGGAACCGGGGAGCTGTTTTTT.

This clonotype was counted ten times or more. The chain links TRBV7-2 to TRBJ2-7, with D possibly matching TRBD2 (6 bases). V was pared by 2 bases and J by 3 bases, with 14 bases between. CDR3 length: 15 amino acids. Germline V CDR1 and CDR2: SGHTA, FQGNSA. The DNA for the CDR3 is TGTGCCAGCAGCTTACTCCGGGACTTTTACTACGAGCAGTACTTC. Amino acids: CASSLLRDFYYEQYF.

This clonotype appeared a few times. The rearrangement uses TRBV20-1 and TRBJ2-1; perhaps TRBD2 as D (5 bases). The CDR3 extends over 14 amino acids. CDR1 DFQATT and CDR2 SNEGSKA come from the germline V gene (reference sequence). Trimming left V 7 bases short and J 6 bases short, with 19 bases between. The CDR3 nucleotides are TGCAGTGAGGACCTAGCCCAAGTGGGCAATGAGCAGTTCTTC. This translates into CSEDLAQVGNEQFF.

This clonotype was detected many times. This sequence joins TRBV28 and TRBJ2-1; D is ambiguous. Germline lookup yields CDR1 MDHEN and CDR2 SYDVKM. Deletions cut 3 bases from V and 6 bases from J, with 12 bases between. There are 14 residues in the CDR3. The DNA for the CDR3 is TGTGCCAGCAGTTTGTCCCGTTCCCCCAATGAGCAGTTCTTC. Amino acids: CASSLSRSPNEQFF.

This clonotype was recorded a few times. The CDR3 DNA sequence: TGTGCCACCACGAGGGGGTTCTCTGGAAACACCATATATTTT. This gives the protein CATTRGFSGNTIYF. This sequence joins TRBV10-3 and TRBJ1-3, with a weak D call TRBD1 (6 bases). The V and J ends lost 10 bases and 0 bases respectively, with 13 bases between them. Germline V gene lookup returns CDR1 ENHRY and CDR2 SYGVKD. The CDR3 is made up of 14 amino acids.

To note about this clonotype: Since a much larger clone is just one base distant, this may be a read error. V is TRBV11-1 and J is TRBJ2-7; TRBD2 might be the D (6 bases). Germline values: CDR1 SGHAT, CDR2 FQDESV (reference sequence). CDR3 size: 11 residues. As DNA, the CDR3 is TGTGTCACTTCGGAGGGCTACGAGCAGTACTTC. This sequence encodes CVTSEGYEQYF.